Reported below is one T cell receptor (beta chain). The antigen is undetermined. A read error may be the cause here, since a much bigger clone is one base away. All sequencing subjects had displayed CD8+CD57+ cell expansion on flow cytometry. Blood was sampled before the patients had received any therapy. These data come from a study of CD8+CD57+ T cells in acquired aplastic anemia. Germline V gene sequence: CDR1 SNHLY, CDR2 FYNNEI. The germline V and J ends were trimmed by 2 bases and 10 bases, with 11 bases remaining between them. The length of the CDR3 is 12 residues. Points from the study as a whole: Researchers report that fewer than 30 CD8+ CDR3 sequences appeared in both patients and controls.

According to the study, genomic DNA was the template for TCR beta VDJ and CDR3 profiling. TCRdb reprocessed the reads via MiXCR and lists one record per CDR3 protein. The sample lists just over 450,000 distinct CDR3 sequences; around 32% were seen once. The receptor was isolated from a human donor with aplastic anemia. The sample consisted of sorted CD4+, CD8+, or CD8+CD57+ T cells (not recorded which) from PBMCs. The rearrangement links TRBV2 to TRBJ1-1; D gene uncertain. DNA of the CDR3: TGTGCCAGCAGTGAATCTGAGATAGCAGCTTTCTTT. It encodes CASSESEIAAFF.